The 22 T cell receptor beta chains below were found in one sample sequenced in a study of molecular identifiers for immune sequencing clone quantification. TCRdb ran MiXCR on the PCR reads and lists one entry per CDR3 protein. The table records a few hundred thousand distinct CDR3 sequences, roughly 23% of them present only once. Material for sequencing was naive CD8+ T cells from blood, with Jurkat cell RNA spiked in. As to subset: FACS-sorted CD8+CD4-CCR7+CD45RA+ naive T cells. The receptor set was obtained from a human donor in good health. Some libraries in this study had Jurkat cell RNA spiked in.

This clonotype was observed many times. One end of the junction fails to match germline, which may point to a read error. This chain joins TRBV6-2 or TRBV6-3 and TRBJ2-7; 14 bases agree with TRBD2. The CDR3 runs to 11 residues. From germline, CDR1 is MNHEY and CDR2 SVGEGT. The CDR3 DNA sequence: TGCGGGACTAGCGGGGGCCACGAGCAGTACTTC. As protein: CGTSGGHEQYF.

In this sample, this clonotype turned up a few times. The CDR3 protein is CASKGRDILGSSYEQYF. DNA for the CDR3: TGTGCCAGTAAGGGACGGGATATTCTCGGGAGCTCCTACGAGCAGTACTTC. The chain joins TRBV2 to TRBJ2-7, with a possible D match to TRBD2 (6 bases). CDR1 is SNHLY, CDR2 FYNNEI, per germline. V lost 9 bases, J lost 0 bases, and 24 bases lay in between. The CDR3 extends over 17 amino acids.

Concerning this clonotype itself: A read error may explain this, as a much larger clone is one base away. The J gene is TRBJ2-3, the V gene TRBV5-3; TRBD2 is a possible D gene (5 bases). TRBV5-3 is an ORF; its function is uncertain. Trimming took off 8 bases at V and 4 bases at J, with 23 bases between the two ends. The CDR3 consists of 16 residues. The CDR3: CASSLNRGMNADTQYF. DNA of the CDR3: TGTGCCAGCAGCCTAAACAGAGGGATGAACGCAGATACGCAGTATTTT.

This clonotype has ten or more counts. As DNA, the CDR3 is TGTGCCAGCAGTTGGCCCGAGCAGGGGCGCTCAGATACGCAGTATTTT. It codes for CASSWPEQGRSDTQYF. The chain employs TRBV2 and TRBJ2-3; D possibly corresponds to TRBD1 (6 bases). The V end lost 5 bases, the J end lost 4 bases, and 19 bases lay between the germline ends. CDR3 length: 16 amino acids. Germline assignment: CDR1 SNHLY and CDR2 FYNNEI. The variable domain in full, completed from reference TRBV2 and TRBJ2-3, reads EPEVTQTPSHQVTQMGQEVILRCVPISNHLYFYWYRQILGQKVEFLVSFYNNEISEKSEIFDDQFSVERPDGSNFTLKIRSTKLEDSAMYFCASSWPEQGRSDTQYFGPGTRLTVL.

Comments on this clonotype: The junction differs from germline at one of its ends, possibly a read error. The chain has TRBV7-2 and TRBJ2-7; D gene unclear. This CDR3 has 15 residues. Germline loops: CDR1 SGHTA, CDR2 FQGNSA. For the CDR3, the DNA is TGTGCCAGCAGCTTAGAGACGCCAGGCCCCTACGCGCAGTACTTC. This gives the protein CASSLETPGPYAQYF.

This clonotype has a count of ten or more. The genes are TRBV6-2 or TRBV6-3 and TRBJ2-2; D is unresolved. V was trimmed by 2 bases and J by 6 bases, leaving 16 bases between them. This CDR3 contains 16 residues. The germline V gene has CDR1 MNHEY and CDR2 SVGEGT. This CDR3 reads CASSYEGYGRAGELFF. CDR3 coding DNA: TGTGCCAGCAGTTACGAAGGATACGGTCGCGCCGGGGAGCTGTTTTTT.

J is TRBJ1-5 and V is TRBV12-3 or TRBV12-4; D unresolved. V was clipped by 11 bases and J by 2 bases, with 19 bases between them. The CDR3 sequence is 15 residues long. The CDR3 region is CAGTKALGGNQPQHF. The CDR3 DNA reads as TGTGCCGGTACGAAAGCGTTGGGTGGCAATCAGCCCCAGCATTTT.

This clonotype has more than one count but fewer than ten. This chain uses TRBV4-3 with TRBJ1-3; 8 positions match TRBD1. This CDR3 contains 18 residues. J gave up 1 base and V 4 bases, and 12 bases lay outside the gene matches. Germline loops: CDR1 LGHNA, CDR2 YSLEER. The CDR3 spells CASSPGTGSFLSGNTIYF. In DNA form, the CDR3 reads TGCGCCAGCAGCCCCGGGACAGGCTCCTTCCTTTCTGGAAACACCATATATTTT.

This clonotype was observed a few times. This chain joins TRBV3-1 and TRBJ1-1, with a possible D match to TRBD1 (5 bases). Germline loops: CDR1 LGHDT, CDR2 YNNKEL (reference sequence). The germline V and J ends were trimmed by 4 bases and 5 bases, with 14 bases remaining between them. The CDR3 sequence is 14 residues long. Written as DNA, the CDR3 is TGTGCCAGCAGCCCCACCACAGAGGGGACTGAAGCTTTCTTT. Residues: CASSPTTEGTEAFF.

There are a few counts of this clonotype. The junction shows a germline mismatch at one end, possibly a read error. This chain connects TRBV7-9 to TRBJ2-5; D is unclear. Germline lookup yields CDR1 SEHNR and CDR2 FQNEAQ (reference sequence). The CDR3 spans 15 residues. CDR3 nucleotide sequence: TGTGCCAGCAGCTTAGTTCAGCAGAACCAAGAGCCCCAGTACTTC. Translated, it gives CASSLVQQNQEPQYF. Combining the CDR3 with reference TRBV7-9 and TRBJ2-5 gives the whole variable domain DTGVSQNPRHKITKRGQNVTFRCDPISEHNRLYWYRQTLGQGPEFLTYFQNEAQLEKSRLLSDRFSAERPKGSFSTLEIQRTEQGDSAMYLCASSLVQQNQEPQYFGPGTRLLVL.

CDR3 region: CASRLPGTGAGANVLTF. CDR3 nucleotides: TGTGCCAGCAGACTCCCGGGGACAGGGGCTGGGGCCAACGTCCTGACTTTC. The chain recombines TRBV6-6 with TRBJ2-6; 10 bases are shared with TRBD1. V lost 6 bases to trimming and J lost 2 bases; unmatched junction nucleotides: 7. The CDR3 is 17 amino acids. Germline CDR1 reads MNHNY; CDR2 reads SVGAGI (reference sequence).

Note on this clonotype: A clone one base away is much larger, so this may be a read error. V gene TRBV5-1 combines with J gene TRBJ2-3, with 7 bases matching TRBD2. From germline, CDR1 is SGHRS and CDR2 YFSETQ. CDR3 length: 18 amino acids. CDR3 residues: CASSLVATGLAVTDAQYF. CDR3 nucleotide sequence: TGCGCCAGCAGCTTGGTGGCGACGGGCCTAGCGGTCACAGATGCGCAGTATTTT.

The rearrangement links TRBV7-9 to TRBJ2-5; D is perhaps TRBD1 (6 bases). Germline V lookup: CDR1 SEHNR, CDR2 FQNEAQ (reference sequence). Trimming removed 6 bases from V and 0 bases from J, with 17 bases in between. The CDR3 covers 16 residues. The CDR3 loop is CASSTDGGTYQETQYF. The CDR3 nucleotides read TGTGCCAGCAGTACCGATGGGGGCACGTACCAAGAGACCCAGTACTTC.

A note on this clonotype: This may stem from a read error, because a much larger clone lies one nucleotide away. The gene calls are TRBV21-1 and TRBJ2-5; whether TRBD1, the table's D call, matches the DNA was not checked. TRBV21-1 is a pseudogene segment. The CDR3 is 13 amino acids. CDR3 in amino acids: CASSKRGLDTQYF. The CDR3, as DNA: TGTGCCAGCAGCAAAAGGGGGCTCGATACCCAGTACTTC.

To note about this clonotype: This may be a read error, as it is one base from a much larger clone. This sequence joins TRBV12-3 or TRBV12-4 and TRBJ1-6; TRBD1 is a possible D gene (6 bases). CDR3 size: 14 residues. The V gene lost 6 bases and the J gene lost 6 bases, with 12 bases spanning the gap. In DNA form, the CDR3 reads TGTGCCAGCAGCCTCACAGGGTTTAATTCACCCCTCCACTTT. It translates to CASSLTGFNSPLHF.

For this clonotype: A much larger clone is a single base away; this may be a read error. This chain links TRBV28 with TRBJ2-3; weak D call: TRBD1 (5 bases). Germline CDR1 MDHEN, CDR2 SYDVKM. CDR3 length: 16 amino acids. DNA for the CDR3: TGTGCCAGCAGTCCAACTCTAGGGGCAAGCACAGATACGCGGTATTTT. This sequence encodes CASSPTLGASTDTRYF.

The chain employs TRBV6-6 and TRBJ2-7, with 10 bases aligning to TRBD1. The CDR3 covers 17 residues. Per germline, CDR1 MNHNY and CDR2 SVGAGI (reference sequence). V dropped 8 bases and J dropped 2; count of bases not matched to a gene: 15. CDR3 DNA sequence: TGTGCCAGCGGTCAATTCGGACCCGGGACAGGGGCCTACGAGCAGTACTTC. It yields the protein CASGQFGPGTGAYEQYF.

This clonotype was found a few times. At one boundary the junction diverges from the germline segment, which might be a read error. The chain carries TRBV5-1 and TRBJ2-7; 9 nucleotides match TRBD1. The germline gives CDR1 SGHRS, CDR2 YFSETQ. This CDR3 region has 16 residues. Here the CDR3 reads CTSSFDSGTGSYEQYF. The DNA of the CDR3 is TGCACCAGCAGCTTCGACTCCGGGACAGGGTCCTACGAGCAGTACTTC.

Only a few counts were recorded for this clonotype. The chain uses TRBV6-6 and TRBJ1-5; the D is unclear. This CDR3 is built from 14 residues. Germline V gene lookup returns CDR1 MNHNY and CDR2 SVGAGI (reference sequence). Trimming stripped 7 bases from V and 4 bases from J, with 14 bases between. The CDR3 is CASTGSPSNQPQHF. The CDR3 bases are TGTGCCAGCACCGGTAGCCCAAGTAATCAGCCCCAGCATTTT.

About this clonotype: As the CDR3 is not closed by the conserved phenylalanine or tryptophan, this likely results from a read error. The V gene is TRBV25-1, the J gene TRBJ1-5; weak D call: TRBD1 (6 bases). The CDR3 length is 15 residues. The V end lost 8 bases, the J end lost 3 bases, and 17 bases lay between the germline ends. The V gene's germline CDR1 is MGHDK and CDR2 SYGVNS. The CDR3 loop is CASSAGAGVNQPQHI. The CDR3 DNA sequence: TGTGCCAGCTCCGCGGGGGCAGGTGTCAATCAGCCCCAGCATATT.

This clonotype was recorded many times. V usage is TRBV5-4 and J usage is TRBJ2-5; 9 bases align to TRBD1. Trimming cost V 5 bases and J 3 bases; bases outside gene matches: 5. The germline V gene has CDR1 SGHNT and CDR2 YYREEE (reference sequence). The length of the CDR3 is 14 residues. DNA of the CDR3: TGTGCCAGCAGGTACGGGGACAGGGAAGAGACCCAGTACTTC. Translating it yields CASRYGDREETQYF.

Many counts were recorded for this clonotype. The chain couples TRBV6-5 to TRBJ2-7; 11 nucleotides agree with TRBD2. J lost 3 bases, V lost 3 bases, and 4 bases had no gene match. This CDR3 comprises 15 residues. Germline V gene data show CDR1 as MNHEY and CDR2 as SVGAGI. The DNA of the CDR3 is TGTGCCAGCAGTTATGGTCTAGCGGGAGGCTACGAGCAGTACTTC. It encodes CASSYGLAGGYEQYF.